This is a list of T cell receptor beta chains from one sample in a study of long-term antiretroviral therapy in people with HIV. Some clones are missing from TCRdb's copy, which holds only in-frame ones; the method was immunoSEQ multiplex PCR. The sample lists tens of thousands of clones; around three quarters were seen once. Source: unsorted PBMCs, taken 2.9 years after starting antiretroviral therapy. These receptors all stem from a woman aged 25 to 45 with HIV. Both conserved end residues are part of each CDR3. Fields, in order: clone size, J gene, D gene, CDR3 length, V gene, CDR3 protein, CDR3 DNA. D genes are given only for firm matches. Size values are once, few and many counts, or a class for expanded clones, and some rows have none.

>NA|TRBJ1-2|TRBD1|15|TRBV4-1
CASSQTTGTAYGYTF
TGCGCCAGCAGCCAAACTACCGGGACAGCCTATGGCTACACCTTC
>few|TRBJ1-2|NA|16|TRBV28
CASSLSQVAVPYGYTF
TGTGCCAGCAGTTTATCCCAGGTGGCCGTCCCCTATGGCTACACCTTC
>few|TRBJ1-1|TRBD1|14|TRBV2
CASIRTGSRTEAFF
TGTGCCAGCATTCGGACAGGGTCGAGAACTGAAGCTTTCTTT
>NA|TRBJ2-7|NA|14|TRBV6-1
CASSLPGADFKQYF
TGTGCCAGCTCTCTTCCCGGGGCAGATTTTAAGCAGTACTTC
>few|TRBJ1-2|NA|12|TRBV14
CASSQEHYGYTF
TGTGCCAGCAGCCAAGAGCACTATGGCTACACCTTC
>NA|TRBJ2-1|TRBD2|14|TRBV19
CASSVTGGVNEQFF
TGTGCCAGTAGTGTGACCGGGGGGGTAAATGAGCAGTTCTTC
>NA|TRBJ2-5|NA|17|TRBV28
CASSFGRAGRYQETQYF
TGTGCCAGCAGTTTCGGCAGAGCGGGCAGGTACCAAGAGACCCAGTACTTC
>NA|TRBJ2-7|TRBD1|15|TRBV6-6
CASSYRGHDFYEQYF
TGTGCCAGCAGTTACAGGGGGCACGATTTCTACGAGCAGTACTTC
>NA|TRBJ2-2|TRBD1|13|TRBV14
CASSHTGAGELFF
TGTGCCAGCAGCCACACAGGGGCCGGGGAGCTGTTTTTT
>NA|TRBJ1-1|NA|14|TRBV9
CASSAGGGYTEAFF
TGTGCCAGCAGCGCGGGGGGGGGTTACACTGAAGCTTTCTTT
>NA|TRBJ1-4|TRBD1|14|TRBV27
CASGPTGGDEKLFF
TGTGCCAGCGGCCCGACAGGGGGGGATGAAAAACTGTTTTTT
>NA|TRBJ1-1|NA|16|TRBV18
CASSPPGLGGLTEAFF
TGTGCCAGCTCACCACCAGGGCTAGGGGGTCTCACTGAAGCTTTCTTT
>few|TRBJ1-2|NA|12|TRBV27
CASSSNSATWTF
TGTGCCAGCAGTTCCAACTCGGCGACTTGGACCTTC
>NA|TRBJ1-3|NA|16|TRBV5-1
CASSLGRDYSGNTIYF
TGCGCCAGCAGCTTGGGGAGGGACTACTCTGGAAACACCATATATTTT
>NA|TRBJ1-3|NA|14|TRBV30
CAWSPTGLRNTIYF
TGTGCCTGGAGCCCGACGGGTCTAAGAAACACCATATATTTT
>NA|TRBJ1-4|NA|15|TRBV27
CASRPDMATNEKLFF
TGTGCCAGCAGACCCGACATGGCAACTAATGAAAAACTGTTTTTT
>few|TRBJ2-1|NA|13|TRBV14
CASRGAVYNEQFF
TGTGCCAGCAGGGGGGCGGTCTACAATGAGCAGTTCTTC
>few|TRBJ1-6|TRBD1|15|TRBV18
CASSAGQGWNSPLHF
TGTGCCAGCTCAGCAGGACAGGGGTGGAATTCACCCCTCCACTTT
>NA|TRBJ1-4|TRBD1|15|TRBV30
CASTDRGRVGEKLFF
TGTGCCTCGACCGACAGGGGGCGAGTCGGGGAAAAACTGTTTTTT
>NA|TRBJ2-3|TRBD2|15|TRBV10-1
CALLTGGGGADTQYF
TGCGCTTTACTCACGGGGGGTGGGGGTGCAGATACGCAGTATTTT
>NA|TRBJ1-5|NA|14|TRBV6-5
CASSYSRKGQPQHF
TGTGCCAGCAGTTACTCAAGGAAAGGTCAGCCCCAGCATTTT
>NA|TRBJ2-5|TRBD2|13|TRBV5-6
CASSYAGGETQYF
TGTGCCAGCAGCTACGCGGGGGGGGAGACCCAGTACTTC
>NA|TRBJ2-1|TRBD1|16|TRBV18
CASSVGTGGSYNEQFF
TGTGCCAGCTCAGTTGGGACAGGGGGATCCTACAATGAGCAGTTCTTC
>NA|TRBJ1-2|TRBD1|13|TRBV30
CAWSLTGSVGYTF
TGTGCCTGGAGTTTGACAGGGTCTGTTGGCTACACCTTC
>NA|TRBJ1-6|NA|14|TRBV7-8
CASSVGQYNSPLHF
TGTGCCAGCAGCGTCGGACAGTATAATTCACCCCTCCACTTT
>NA|TRBJ1-6|NA|20|TRBV4-1
CASSQETAGGQSSYNSPLHF
TGCGCCAGCAGCCAAGAGACGGCAGGAGGTCAGAGCTCCTATAATTCACCCCTCCACTTT
>NA|TRBJ1-6|NA|15|TRBV10-2
CAGRNQQGENSPLHF
TGCGCCGGCAGAAACCAACAGGGAGAGAATTCACCCCTCCACTTT
>NA|TRBJ2-1|TRBD2|19|TRBV9
CASSATLTSGVDSYNEQFF
TGTGCCAGCAGCGCGACCTTGACTAGCGGGGTAGACTCCTACAATGAGCAGTTCTTC
>NA|TRBJ2-7|NA|13|TRBV30
CAWSEVFMGEQYF
TGTGCCTGGAGTGAAGTTTTTATGGGCGAGCAGTACTTC
>NA|TRBJ2-5|TRBD1|15|TRBV6-5
CASSVQGAVGETQYF
TGTGCCAGCAGTGTACAGGGGGCAGTCGGAGAGACCCAGTACTTC
>NA|TRBJ1-1|NA|13|TRBV7-9
CASSFTTVTEAFF
TGTGCCAGCAGCTTCACCACGGTCACTGAAGCTTTCTTT